The entry below describes one T cell receptor beta chain. What it recognizes is unknown. Time point reported: cycle 4 day 1 (C4D1), after less than seven weeks of nivolumab. All patients experienced relapse after autologous stem cell transplantation, and brentuximab vedotin exposure was variable. By magnetic negative selection, CD8+ T cells were isolated from the thawed PBMCs. The data were obtained in a study of PD-1 blockade in classical Hodgkin lymphoma. Turning to the study itself: Each patient was given nivolumab 3 mg/kg through a vein every 2 weeks.

Sequenced by immunoSEQ multiplex PCR; TCRdb stores in-frame clones only, minus some. The data show about 9,900 clones, under 80% seen once. Whole-study findings and limits: Patients who initiated nivolumab within 1 year of ASCT were excluded. TCR diversity rose significantly by C4D1 in CD4+ but not CD8+ cells.

Germline V gives CDR1 MNHEY, CDR2 SMNVEV (reference sequence). With 2 bases clipped from V and 6 bases from J, the junction kept 1 base outside the gene matches. The CDR3 contains 13 residues. This receptor was identified in a human donor with classical Hodgkin lymphoma. Material: CD8+ T cells from blood, obtained before the fourth cycle of nivolumab. The chain recombines TRBV27 with TRBJ2-1; 7 bases match TRBD1. The CDR3 DNA sequence: TGTGCCAGCAGTTTAGACAGGGCCAATGAGCAGTTCTTC. Encoded protein: CASSLDRANEQFF.